These 9 T cell receptor beta chains originate from one sample sequenced in a study of blood T cell repertoires in COVID-19. Libraries were prepared by immunoSEQ multiplex PCR; TCRdb keeps only in-frame clonotypes and omits some of them. Of about 210,000 clones in the sample, 80% to 90% were seen once. Sequenced input: peripheral blood. The receptor set was obtained from a woman aged 50 to 60 with active or convalescent COVID-19.

The chain joins TRBV19 to TRBJ1-6; 7 bases map to TRBD1. V dropped 5 bases and J dropped 7; count of bases not matched to a gene: 8. The CDR3 contains 15 residues. The germline V gene encodes CDR1 LNHDA and CDR2 SQIVND (reference sequence). CDR3 amino acids: CASSARQGINSPLHF. CDR3 nucleotides: TGTGCCAGTAGTGCCAGACAGGGAATAAATTCACCCCTCCACTTT.

The V gene is TRBV4-1, the J gene TRBJ1-2, with 9 bases aligning to TRBD1. J was trimmed by 4 bases and V by 3 bases; bases with no gene match: 6. The CDR3 loop spans 15 amino acids. Germline V lookup: CDR1 MGHRA, CDR2 YSYEKL. The CDR3 sequence is CASSHLQGAGYGYTF. In nucleotides, the CDR3 is TGCGCCAGCAGCCACCTACAGGGGGCAGGCTATGGCTACACCTTC.

The chain employs TRBV6-2 or TRBV6-3 and TRBJ2-7; 9 bases match TRBD1. The germline gives CDR1 MNHEY, CDR2 SVGEGT. CDR3 length equals 13 residues. V lost 5 bases to trimming and J lost 9 bases; unmatched junction nucleotides: 8. CDR3 nucleotides: TGTGCCAGCAGTGTCTCTCCGGGACAGGGGCAGTACGTC. Translating it yields CASSVSPGQGQYV.

This chain links TRBV2 with TRBJ1-5, with 7 positions matching TRBD1. Germline CDR1 and CDR2: SNHLY and FYNNEI. J was trimmed by 3 bases and V by 4 bases; bases with no gene match: 6. This CDR3 is 15 amino acids long. The DNA of the CDR3 is TGTGCCAGCAGTGTGTCGGGACAGCTCAATCAGCCCCAGCATTTT. Translated, it gives CASSVSGQLNQPQHF.

A remark on this clone: The same CDR3 is also encoded by other DNA sequences in this sample. The chain combines TRBV27 with TRBJ1-5; the D is unclear. CDR1 and CDR2 from the germline V gene are MNHEY and SMNVEV (reference sequence). Trimming left V 3 bases short and J 4 bases short, with 7 bases between. The CDR3 sequence is 13 residues long. The CDR3 spells CASSFGGNQPQHF. The CDR3 DNA sequence: TGTGCCAGCAGTTTTGGAGGGAATCAGCCCCAGCATTTT.

The J gene is TRBJ2-4, the V gene TRBV7-9, with 8 bases fitting TRBD1. Germline-derived CDR1 and CDR2 are SEHNR and FQNEAQ (reference sequence). CDR3 length equals 14 residues. V lost 3 bases to trimming and J lost 6 bases; unmatched junction nucleotides: 4. The CDR3 is CASSFPGGRNIQYF. DNA for the CDR3: TGTGCCAGCAGCTTCCCAGGGGGCAGAAACATTCAGTACTTC. Complete variable domain (other parts from reference TRBV7-9 and TRBJ2-4): DTGVSQNPRHKITKRGQNVTFRCDPISEHNRLYWYRQTLGQGPEFLTYFQNEAQLEKSRLLSDRFSAERPKGSFSTLEIQRTEQGDSAMYLCASSFPGGRNIQYFGAGTRLSVL.

V usage is TRBV5-5 and J usage is TRBJ1-1; weak D call: TRBD1 (5 bases). V lost 4 bases and J lost 4, with 20 bases in between. CDR3 size: 16 residues. Germline CDR1 is SGHKS and CDR2 is YYEKEE (reference sequence). The DNA of the CDR3 is TGTGCCAGCAGCCCTGGGGCGTGGGTAGCGGGCACTGAAGCTTTCTTT. It yields the protein CASSPGAWVAGTEAFF.

The rearrangement links TRBV5-4 to TRBJ2-2, with 9 bases that match TRBD2. The CDR3 contains 17 residues. The V and J ends lost 4 bases and 4 bases, in that order; junction bases with no gene match: 11. Per the germline V gene, CDR1 is SGHNT and CDR2 is YYREEE (reference sequence). The CDR3 coding sequence is TGTGCCAGCAGCCCCTCCGTAGCGGGGGATATCACCGGGGAGCTGTTTTTT. This codes for CASSPSVAGDITGELFF.

CDR3 amino acids: CASSLATGGHSYNEQFF. In nucleotides, the CDR3 is TGCGCCAGCAGCTTGGCTACCGGGGGGCACTCCTACAATGAGCAGTTCTTC. V gene TRBV5-1 combines with J gene TRBJ2-1; D perhaps matches TRBD2 (7 bases). V was cut by 0 bases and J by 0 bases, with 13 bases left in between. CDR3 length equals 17 residues. Germline loops: CDR1 SGHRS, CDR2 YFSETQ.